One sample yielded the 20 T cell receptor beta chains listed below, sequenced in a study of cytomegalovirus exposure and HLA in healthy donors (dated by TCRdb to 2015 to 2018). The library came from the immunoSEQ multiplex PCR assay. For the multiplex PCR, a mixture combining 60 forward primers for TCR Vbeta segments and 13 reverse primers for TCR Jbeta segments was used. TCRdb provides this immuneACCESS table in a form limited to in-frame rearrangements. Some clones are lacking; in checked studies, under half of them reflect an unresolved V gene, and why the rest are absent is not known. This sample comprises 210,000 or so clones, 65% to 85% of them detected only once. The ten largest clones capture 0.71% of the sample. Sequenced material: PBMCs. The origin of the receptors is a boy under 10 years old in good health and CMV-seronegative.

The CDR3 coding sequence is TGTGCCAGCAGTGTCACTAGCGGGAGTTTGAATGAGCAGTTCTTC. Translated, it gives CASSVTSGSLNEQFF. This sequence joins TRBV27 and TRBJ2-1; 11 bases align to TRBD2. V shed 5 bases and J 7 bases; nucleotides not matched to a gene: 7. The CDR3 is 15 residues long. Germline CDR1 is MNHEY and CDR2 is SMNVEV (reference sequence).

The rearrangement links TRBV10-1 to TRBJ1-6; possible D gene TRBD1, 5 bases. The CDR3 loop spans 13 amino acids. The germline V gene has CDR1 WNHNN and CDR2 SYGVQD (reference sequence). Between the trimmed V and J ends, which lost 6 bases and 7 bases, there was a span of 10 bases. CDR3 protein: CASSLKGNSPLHF. The CDR3 DNA follows: TGCGCCAGCAGCCTCAAGGGGAATTCACCCCTCCACTTT.

This sequence joins TRBV5-6 and TRBJ1-3; D is unresolved. The germline V and J ends were trimmed by 1 base and 0 bases, with 5 bases remaining between them. CDR1 SGHDT and CDR2 YYEEEE come from the germline V gene. There are 14 residues in the CDR3. The CDR3 DNA is TGTGCCAGCAGCTTGCCGAGCTCTGGAAACACCATATATTTT. It codes for CASSLPSSGNTIYF.

The rearrangement joins TRBV6-6 to TRBJ1-3; no clear D gene. Looked up from germline, CDR1 is MNHNY and CDR2 is SVGAGI (reference sequence). The CDR3 contains 15 residues. Trimming pared 8 bases from V and 4 bases from J, leaving 18 bases between. The CDR3 region is CASGRRAGSGNTIYF. The DNA for the CDR3 is TGTGCCAGCGGGCGGCGGGCAGGATCGGGAAACACCATATATTTT.

V gene TRBV6-6 combines with J gene TRBJ1-1, with D perhaps matching TRBD1 (6 bases). V was shortened by 2 bases and J by 8 bases, with 9 bases between the two germline ends. Germline CDR1 reads MNHNY; CDR2 reads SVGAGI (reference sequence). There are 12 residues in the CDR3. Written as DNA, the CDR3 is TGTGCCAGCAGTTACCTAGGGACAGAAGCTTTCTTT. Protein product: CASSYLGTEAFF.

The CDR3 reads CASLPQGAPNTEAFF. The DNA for the CDR3 is TGTGCCAGCCTCCCACAGGGGGCCCCTAACACTGAAGCTTTCTTT. The rearrangement links TRBV6-5 to TRBJ1-1; 9 positions match TRBD1. The CDR3 loop spans 15 amino acids. The junction had 9 bases not matched to a gene; V was cut back by 8 bases and J by 2 bases. Germline loops: CDR1 MNHEY, CDR2 SVGAGI.

The chain employs TRBV7-6 and TRBJ1-1; D remains unclear. This CDR3 has 15 amino acids. V shed 1 base and J shed 1 base, with 10 bases lying between them. Germline loops: CDR1 SGHVS, CDR2 FNYEAQ. CDR3 sequence reads: CASSLGVGQNTEAFF. In nucleotides, the CDR3 is TGTGCCAGCAGCTTAGGTGTTGGGCAGAACACTGAAGCTTTCTTT.

CDR3 sequence (DNA): TGTGCCAGCAGCCCTTGGGACAGGGGATCGTTGGATGGCTACACCTTC. Its protein product is CASSPWDRGSLDGYTF. The J gene is TRBJ1-2, the V gene TRBV7-9; 10 bases are shared with TRBD1. CDR1 and CDR2 from the germline V gene are SEHNR and FQNEAQ (reference sequence). The CDR3 loop spans 16 amino acids. V shed 5 bases and J 6 bases; nucleotides not matched to a gene: 12.

The J gene is TRBJ2-1, the V gene TRBV28; maybe TRBD2 (6 bases). Between the trimmed V and J ends, which lost 3 bases and 4 bases, there was a span of 13 bases. The CDR3 extends over 15 amino acids. CDR1 is MDHEN and CDR2 is SYDVKM in the germline V gene. CDR3 loop: CASSFSRGVYNEQFF. CDR3 nucleotide sequence: TGTGCCAGCAGTTTCTCGCGGGGCGTTTACAATGAGCAGTTCTTC. The variable domain in full, with the rest retrieved from reference TRBV28 and TRBJ2-1, is DVKVTQSSRYLVKRTGEKVFLECVQDMDHENMFWYRQDPGLGLRLIYFSYDVKMKEKGDIPEGYSVSREKKERFSLILESASTNQTSMYLCASSFSRGVYNEQFFGPGTRLTVL.

This clone appeared a few times. The chain joins TRBV6-6 to TRBJ2-1, with no clear D. Germline lookup yields CDR1 MNHNY and CDR2 SVGAGI (reference sequence). The CDR3 totals 11 residues. V was cut by 5 bases and J by 10 bases, with 9 bases left in between. For the CDR3, the DNA is TGTGCCAGCAGTGAGGTCAAAGAGCAGTTCTTC. Translation: CASSEVKEQFF.

V is TRBV2 and J is TRBJ1-1; possibly TRBD1 for D (5 bases). This CDR3 comprises 14 residues. Germline V CDR1 and CDR2: SNHLY, FYNNEI. The germline V and J ends were trimmed by 6 bases and 7 bases, with 18 bases remaining between them. CDR3 residues: CASSVGTLEGEAFF. Here the CDR3 DNA reads TGTGCCAGCAGCGTCGGGACTTTAGAGGGTGAAGCTTTCTTT.

Comment on this clone: Within the sample, other DNA sequences also encode this same CDR3. This rearrangement joins TRBV7-9 to TRBJ2-7, with a possible D match to TRBD2 (6 bases). Germline-derived CDR1 and CDR2 are SEHNR and FQNEAQ (reference sequence). The CDR3 is made up of 14 amino acids. V was shortened by 1 base and J by 4 bases, with 11 bases between the two germline ends. The CDR3 bases are TGTGCCAGCAGCTTAGGGGGACTGACATACGAGCAGTACTTC. Residues: CASSLGGLTYEQYF. The full variable domain, its missing parts supplied by reference TRBV7-9 and TRBJ2-7, is DTGVSQNPRHKITKRGQNVTFRCDPISEHNRLYWYRQTLGQGPEFLTYFQNEAQLEKSRLLSDRFSAERPKGSFSTLEIQRTEQGDSAMYLCASSLGGLTYEQYFGPGTRLTVT.

The J gene is TRBJ1-3, the V gene TRBV19; D is perhaps TRBD1 (6 bases). Between the trimmed V and J ends, which lost 5 bases and 4 bases, there was a span of 15 bases. The germline CDR1 and CDR2 sequences are LNHDA and SQIVND (reference sequence). The CDR3 covers 15 residues. CDR3 amino acids: CASSLTGSRGNTIYF. In nucleotides, the CDR3 is TGTGCCAGTAGTCTGACAGGTTCGAGAGGAAACACCATATATTTT. The whole variable domain, filled in from reference TRBV19 and TRBJ1-3, reads DGGITQSPKYLFRKEGQNVTLSCEQNLNHDAMYWYRQDPGQGLRLIYYSQIVNDFQKGDIAEGYSVSREKKESFPLTVTSAQKNPTAFYLCASSLTGSRGNTIYFGEGSWLTVV.

In its sample, this clone was seen a few times. The chain carries TRBV5-6 and TRBJ2-3, with 9 bases lining up with TRBD2. V lost 4 bases, J lost 2 bases, and 5 bases stayed unmatched. Looked up from germline, CDR1 is SGHDT and CDR2 is YYEEEE. The length of the CDR3 is 15 residues. CDR3 protein: CASSALAGPTDTQYF. The CDR3 bases are TGTGCCAGCAGCGCCCTAGCGGGGCCCACAGATACGCAGTATTTT.

This clone has only a few counts. The V and J genes are TRBV6-6 and TRBJ1-5; no clear D. The germline V gene has CDR1 MNHNY and CDR2 SVGAGI (reference sequence). Deletions cut 4 bases from V and 11 bases from J, with 12 bases between. CDR3 length: 12 residues. CDR3 in amino acids: CASSSPQEAQHF. The CDR3 DNA reads TGTGCCAGCAGTTCCCCTCAGGAGGCCCAGCATTTT.

The rearrangement uses TRBV6-6 and TRBJ1-3; D is possibly TRBD1 (6 bases). The CDR3 spans 16 residues. V lost 0 bases to trimming and J lost 5 bases, with 14 bases between them. The germline gives CDR1 MNHNY, CDR2 SVGAGI (reference sequence). CDR3 amino acids: CASSYSPGGARNTIYF. CDR3 in DNA: TGTGCCAGCAGTTACTCGCCGGGGGGCGCGAGAAACACCATATATTTT.

V gene TRBV2 combines with J gene TRBJ2-7; 9 positions match TRBD1. J lost 4 bases, V lost 5 bases, and 9 bases had no gene match. This CDR3 has 15 residues. Germline CDR1 is SNHLY and CDR2 is FYNNEI. CDR3 DNA sequence: TGTGCCAGCAGTCCTGACAGGGGGGTTTGGTACGAGCAGTACTTC. Protein: CASSPDRGVWYEQYF.

This clone appeared a single time. Here the CDR3 reads CASRGTDRGRREKLFF. The CDR3 DNA reads TGTGCCAGCCGCGGAACCGACAGGGGGCGGCGGGAAAAACTGTTTTTT. The rearrangement joins TRBV7-2 to TRBJ1-4; 10 bases fit TRBD1. J was trimmed by 8 bases and V by 8 bases; bases with no gene match: 14. Germline lookup yields CDR1 SGHTA and CDR2 FQGNSA. The CDR3 is 16 residues long.

This clone showed up just a few times. The CDR3 DNA follows: TGTGCCAGCAGGAGGGAGGGACAGGGCGCGGCGACTGAAGCTTTCTTT. Translated: CASRREGQGAATEAFF. The chain couples TRBV2 to TRBJ1-1; 9 bases align to TRBD1. After removal of 6 bases from V and 5 bases from J, the junction contained 13 bases not matched to a gene. Germline V gene lookup returns CDR1 SNHLY and CDR2 FYNNEI. The CDR3 runs to 16 residues.

The chain carries TRBV6-5 and TRBJ2-1, with 7 bases matching TRBD2. Losses at the gene ends were 2 bases for V and 4 bases for J; bases not matched to a gene: 8. Germline CDR1 is MNHEY and CDR2 is SVGAGI. This CDR3 comprises 16 residues. CDR3 loop: CASSYNPGLVYNEQFF. The CDR3 DNA is TGTGCCAGCAGTTACAACCCCGGACTAGTTTACAATGAGCAGTTCTTC.